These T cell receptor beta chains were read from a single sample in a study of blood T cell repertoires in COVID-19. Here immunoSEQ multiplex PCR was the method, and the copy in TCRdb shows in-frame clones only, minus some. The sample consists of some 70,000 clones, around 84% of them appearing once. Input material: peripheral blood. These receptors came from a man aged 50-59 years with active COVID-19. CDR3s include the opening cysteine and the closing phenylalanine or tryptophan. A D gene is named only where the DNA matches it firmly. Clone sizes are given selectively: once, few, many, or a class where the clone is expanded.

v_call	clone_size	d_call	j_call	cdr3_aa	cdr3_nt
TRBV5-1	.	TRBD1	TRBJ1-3	CASSLAGPGRGAGNTIYF	TGCGCCAGCAGCTTGGCGGGTCCCGGCAGGGGGGCTGGAAACACCATATATTTT
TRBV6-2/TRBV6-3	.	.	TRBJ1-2	CASSLQDYYGYTF	TGTGCCAGCAGCCTACAGGATTACTATGGCTACACCTTC
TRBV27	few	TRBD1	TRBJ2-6	CASSFRDRSGANVLTF	TGTGCCAGCAGTTTCAGGGACAGGTCTGGGGCCAACGTCCTGACTTTC
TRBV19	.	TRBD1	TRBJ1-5	CASSARSGTDSNQPQHF	TGTGCCAGTAGTGCCCGGTCCGGGACAGATAGCAATCAGCCCCAGCATTTT
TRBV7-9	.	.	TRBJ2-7	CASSYREVTSEQYF	TGTGCCAGCAGCTACAGGGAAGTCACGAGCGAGCAGTACTTC
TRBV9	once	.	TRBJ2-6	CASSRDITLSGANVLTF	TGTGCCAGCAGCCGGGACATTACCCTCTCTGGGGCCAACGTCCTGACTTTC
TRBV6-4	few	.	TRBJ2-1	CASSVTGGTYNEQFF	TGTGCCAGCAGCGTGACTGGAGGGACCTACAATGAGCAGTTCTTC
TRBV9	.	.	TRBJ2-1	CASSVAQYNEQFF	TGTGCCAGCAGCGTAGCCCAATACAATGAGCAGTTCTTC
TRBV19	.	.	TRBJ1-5	CASMGAGGQPQHF	TGTGCCAGTATGGGGGCGGGAGGACAGCCCCAGCATTTT
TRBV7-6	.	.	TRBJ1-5	CASSLGGRQPQHF	TGTGCCAGCAGCTTAGGGGGCAGGCAGCCCCAGCATTTT
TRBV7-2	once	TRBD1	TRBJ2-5	CASSLRSGGQETQYF	TGTGCCAGCAGCTTAAGGTCAGGGGGCCAAGAGACCCAGTACTTC
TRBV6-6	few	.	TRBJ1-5	CASSTGRGAGNQPQHF	TGTGCCAGCAGCACCGGCCGGGGGGCTGGCAATCAGCCCCAGCATTTT
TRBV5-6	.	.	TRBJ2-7	CASSQFPATSSYEQYF	TGTGCCAGCAGCCAGTTTCCCGCGACTAGCTCCTACGAGCAGTACTTC
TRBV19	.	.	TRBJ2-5	CASSTGAWGSETQYF	TGTGCCAGTAGTACAGGGGCATGGGGATCAGAGACCCAGTACTTC
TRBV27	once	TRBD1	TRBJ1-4	CASSQYRGLDEKLFF	TGTGCCAGCAGTCAATACAGGGGGCTCGATGAAAAACTGTTTTTT
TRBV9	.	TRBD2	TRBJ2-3	CASSPHSGLAGDTQYF	TGTGCCAGCAGCCCACATTCGGGGCTAGCGGGTGATACGCAGTATTTT
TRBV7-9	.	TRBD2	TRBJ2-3	CASSQFGTSETDTQYF	TGTGCCAGCAGCCAGTTCGGGACTAGCGAGACAGATACGCAGTATTTT
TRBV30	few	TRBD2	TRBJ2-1	CAWRGDYLHDNEQFF	TGTGCCTGGAGAGGGGACTACCTACACGACAATGAGCAGTTCTTC
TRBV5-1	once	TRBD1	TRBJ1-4	CASSLKTGGNEKLFF	TGCGCCAGCAGCTTAAAGACAGGGGGAAATGAAAAACTGTTTTTT
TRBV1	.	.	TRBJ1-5	CTSSHWGIRTGGNQPQHF	TGCACCAGCAGCCATTGGGGTATTCGGACAGGAGGAAATCAGCCCCAGCATTTT
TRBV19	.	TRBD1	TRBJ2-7	CASSLGTGRYEQYF	TGTGCCAGTAGTTTAGGGACAGGGCGCTACGAGCAGTACTTC
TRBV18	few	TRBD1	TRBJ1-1	CASSPQGGGTEAFF	TGTGCCAGCTCACCACAAGGGGGCGGCACTGAAGCTTTCTTT
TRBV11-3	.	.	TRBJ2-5	CASSSRDIETQYF	TGTGCCAGCAGCTCCCGGGACATAGAGACCCAGTACTTC
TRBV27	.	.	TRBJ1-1	CASRGGVGSSGNTEAFF	TGTGCCAGCAGGGGGGGGGTCGGATCTTCCGGGAACACTGAAGCTTTCTTT
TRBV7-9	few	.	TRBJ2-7	CASSPGPYEQYF	TGTGCCAGCAGCCCAGGCCCCTACGAGCAGTACTTC
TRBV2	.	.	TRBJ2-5	CASSEVRGFKETQYF	TGTGCCAGCAGTGAAGTCCGGGGATTCAAGGAGACCCAGTACTTC
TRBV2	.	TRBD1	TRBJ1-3	CASRGTGEKNTIYF	TGTGCCAGCAGGGGGACAGGGGAGAAAAACACCATATATTTT
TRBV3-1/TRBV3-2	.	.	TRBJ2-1	CASSQGISRVTYNEQFF	TGTGCCAGCAGCCAAGGGATATCCAGGGTAACCTACAATGAGCAGTTCTTC
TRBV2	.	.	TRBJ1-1	CASSAQRAGAEAFF	TGTGCCAGCAGTGCCCAGCGCGCGGGGGCTGAAGCTTTCTTT